These 3 T cell receptor beta chains were all obtained from the same sample, sequenced in a study of blood T cells in healthy people across ages. It was with a sample-barcoded 5' primer and a J-beta primer mix that a second PCR of roughly 6 to 12 cycles was run. TCRdb used MiXCR to reprocess the 5' RACE reads, holding one entry per CDR3 protein. This table has hundreds of thousands of distinct CDR3 sequences, more than 20% appearing once. In addition, the sample was reused for a study of T cells of mothers and their children.

The sample was blood. These receptors were taken from a boy aged 5-17 years in good health.

The table lists this clonotype with a few counts. V and J are TRBV5-6 and TRBJ1-1; TRBD1 is a possible D gene (5 bases). V was pared by 0 bases and J by 6 bases, with 9 bases between. The germline gives CDR1 SGHDT, CDR2 YYEEEE. The CDR3 has 13 amino acids. The CDR3 reads CASSLADSAEAFF. The CDR3 coding sequence is TGTGCCAGCAGCTTGGCCGACAGTGCTGAAGCTTTCTTT.

This clonotype was counted only a few times. J is TRBJ2-1 and V is TRBV7-9, with D unresolved. The V end was cut by 1 base, the J end by 7 bases, with 11 bases between. The CDR3 is made up of 14 amino acids. Germline lookup yields CDR1 SEHNR and CDR2 FQNEAQ (reference sequence). In DNA form, the CDR3 reads TGTGCCAGCAGCTTAGTGTTGGGCGAGAATGAGCAGTTCTTC. Amino acids: CASSLVLGENEQFF.

This clonotype was observed a handful of times. The chain joins TRBV4-1 to TRBJ2-5; 10 nucleotides line up with TRBD2. The assigned J gene may be wrong: the sequence end matches TRBJ2-1 better. Germline CDR1 MGHRA, CDR2 YSYEKL. The CDR3 covers 19 residues. CDR3 coding DNA: TGCGCCAGCAGCCAAGAGGGTTCTCTAGCGGGAGACCCCTACAATGAGCAGTTCTTC. Translation: CASSQEGSLAGDPYNEQFF.